The 30 T cell receptor beta chains below all came from one sample that was sequenced in a study of blood T cells in healthy people across ages. A J-beta primer mix and a sample-barcoded 5' primer were used in a second PCR of about 7 to 11 cycles. MiXCR was run by TCRdb on the 5' RACE reads, yielding one entry per CDR3 protein. The data hold hundreds of thousands of distinct CDR3 sequences, with 20% to 30% observed a single time. These sequences were also reported in another study, on T cells of mothers and their children.

Sequencing was carried out using blood. The receptors come from a boy aged 5-17 years in good health.

In its sample, this clonotype was seen many times. The CDR3 nucleotides read TGTGCCAGCAGCCCGAGACAGGGAAGTTTAGGCACTGAAGCTTTCTTT. Translation: CASSPRQGSLGTEAFF. V is TRBV7-2 and J is TRBJ1-1; 7 bases are a match to TRBD1. With 5 bases clipped from V and 4 bases from J, the junction kept 13 bases outside the gene matches. Germline values: CDR1 SGHTA, CDR2 FQGNSA. CDR3 length: 16 residues.

J is TRBJ2-5 and V is TRBV29-1; the match to TRBD2 covers 9 bases. Germline V gene lookup returns CDR1 SQVTM and CDR2 ANQGSEA. Losses at the gene ends were 6 bases for V and 1 base for J; bases not matched to a gene: 6. CDR3 size: 14 residues. This CDR3 reads CSVISGRSQETQYF. CDR3 coding DNA: TGCAGCGTAATTAGCGGGAGAAGCCAAGAGACCCAGTACTTC.

V usage is TRBV28 and J usage is TRBJ2-7; D call uncertain. In germline, CDR1 is MDHEN, CDR2 SYDVKM. The V gene lost 1 base and the J gene lost 6 bases, with 10 bases spanning the gap. The CDR3 loop spans 13 amino acids. The CDR3 coding sequence is TGTGCCAGCAGTTTATCCCCCCTAGGCGAGCAGTACTTC. Translated: CASSLSPLGEQYF.

CDR3 DNA sequence: TGTGCCAGCAGCAGGGACACTGAAAACATTCAGTACTTC. Its translation: CASSRDTENIQYF. J is TRBJ2-4 and V is TRBV2, with D possibly being TRBD1 (6 bases). Looked up from germline, CDR1 is SNHLY and CDR2 is FYNNEI. Trimming removed 6 bases from V and 5 bases from J, with 11 bases in between. This CDR3 has 13 amino acids.

This clonotype was seen more than once but under ten times. One junction end disagrees with the germline gene, perhaps due to a read error. The chain joins TRBV5-1 to TRBJ2-1; TRBD1 aligns across 12 bases. Germline CDR1 reads SGHRS; CDR2 reads YFSETQ. CDR3 length: 14 amino acids. The CDR3 sequence: CASSSPGQGAREDF. DNA for the CDR3: TGCGCCAGCAGCTCTCCGGGACAGGGGGCGAGGGAAGACTTC.

This clonotype was seen a few times. This rearrangement joins TRBV10-3 to TRBJ2-5; the D gene could be TRBD1 or TRBD2 (5 bases each). Trimming stripped 8 bases from V and 1 base from J, with 11 bases between. The germline V gene encodes CDR1 ENHRY and CDR2 SYGVKD. The CDR3 runs 13 residues. CDR3 sequence: CAIRDGPQETQYF. The CDR3, as DNA: TGTGCCATCCGGGACGGCCCCCAAGAGACCCAGTACTTC.

This clonotype turned up a few times. The J gene is TRBJ2-1, the V gene TRBV7-2, with D possibly being TRBD2 (5 bases). This CDR3 region has 18 residues. CDR1 SGHTA and CDR2 FQGNSA come from the germline V gene. Trimming cost V 1 base and J 0 bases, with 16 bases left between them. CDR3 sequence: CASSLVGPSGSSYNEQFF. Written as DNA, the CDR3 is TGTGCCAGCAGCTTAGTGGGTCCAAGCGGAAGCTCCTACAATGAGCAGTTCTTC.

This clonotype was observed a handful of times. In DNA form, the CDR3 reads TGTGCCAGCTTCATGGGGGAGACCCAGTACTTC. It yields the protein CASFMGETQYF. The chain links TRBV7-2 to TRBJ2-5; D gene ambiguous. This CDR3 is 11 amino acids long. Trimming shortened V by 8 bases and J by 5 bases, and 9 bases separated the two germline ends. CDR1 and CDR2 from the germline V gene are SGHTA and FQGNSA.

This chain links TRBV6-5 with TRBJ2-1; tentative D call: TRBD2 (6 bases). Trimming took 6 bases from V and 2 from J, leaving 11 bases between them. The germline CDR1 and CDR2 sequences are MNHEY and SVGAGI. This CDR3 has 14 amino acids. CDR3 sequence (DNA): TGTGCCAGCAGACCGGGACTGGCCTACAATGAGCAGTTCTTC. This sequence encodes CASRPGLAYNEQFF.

The V gene is TRBV12-3 or TRBV12-4, the J gene TRBJ2-3, with 7 bases identical to TRBD2. CDR3 size: 16 residues. V was clipped by 2 bases and J by 0 bases; unmatched bases: 5. In DNA, the CDR3 is TGTGCCAGCAGTTTAATGGGAGCGGGGAGCACAGATACGCAGTATTTT. As protein: CASSLMGAGSTDTQYF.

The sample holds a few counts of this clonotype. The gene calls are TRBV7-3 and TRBJ2-1; D is uncertain. This CDR3 contains 13 residues. V shed 3 bases and J shed 8 bases, with 11 bases lying between them. Germline loops: CDR1 SGHTA, CDR2 FQGTGA. The CDR3 nucleotides are TGTGCCAGCAGCTTTATGCCGTACGATGAGCAGTTCTTC. Encoded protein: CASSFMPYDEQFF.

The J gene is TRBJ2-7, the V gene TRBV29-1; tentatively, D is TRBD1 (5 bases). The CDR3 consists of 14 residues. Trimming pared 4 bases from V and 2 bases from J, leaving 15 bases between. The V gene's germline CDR1 is SQVTM and CDR2 ANQGSEA. The CDR3 coding sequence is TGCAGCGTTGCGGGTCCAGGGCGTACCTACGAGCAGTACTTC. It encodes CSVAGPGRTYEQYF.

The chain recombines TRBV28 with TRBJ1-1, with 7 nucleotides matching TRBD1. With 1 base clipped from V and 0 bases from J, the junction kept 5 bases outside the gene matches. CDR3 length: 16 residues. Looked up from germline, CDR1 is MDHEN and CDR2 is SYDVKM. Here the CDR3 DNA reads TGTGCCAGCAGTTTATCTTGGACAGGCCTGAACACTGAAGCTTTCTTT. Translation gives CASSLSWTGLNTEAFF.

This clonotype was counted at least ten times. This chain uses TRBV27 with TRBJ2-7; D perhaps matches TRBD1 (5 bases). This CDR3 is 13 amino acids long. Trimming left V 3 bases short and J 2 bases short, with 8 bases between. Germline CDR1 MNHEY, CDR2 SMNVEV (reference sequence). The CDR3 is CASSLQGPYEQYF. CDR3 nucleotides: TGTGCCAGCAGTTTGCAGGGCCCCTACGAGCAGTACTTC.

This clonotype was found a few times. CDR3 bases: TGTGCCAGCAGTTACCCTCCCGTTGCTGAGCAGTTCTTC. This translates into CASSYPPVAEQFF. The V call is TRBV6-6, the J call TRBJ2-5; D unclear. The better agreement between TRBJ2-1 and the DNA end casts doubt on the J call. The CDR3 loop spans 13 amino acids. The germline gives CDR1 MNHNY, CDR2 SVGAGI (reference sequence).

This clonotype was recorded at least ten times. V gene TRBV27 combines with J gene TRBJ2-3; D call uncertain. In germline, CDR1 is MNHEY, CDR2 SMNVEV (reference sequence). The V gene lost 3 bases and the J gene lost 2 bases, with 6 bases spanning the gap. The CDR3 length is 13 residues. CDR3 protein: CASSLTFTDTQYF. CDR3 bases: TGTGCCAGCAGTTTGACCTTCACAGATACGCAGTATTTT.

This clonotype was detected ten times or more. The CDR3, as DNA: TGCGCCAGCAGCCAGGGACTAGCGGGAGGGTTGGACAAAAACATTCAGTACTTC. Protein sequence: CASSQGLAGGLDKNIQYF. The chain links TRBV4-1 to TRBJ2-4; TRBD2 agrees at 16 bases. The CDR3 runs 18 residues. CDR1 and CDR2 from the germline V gene are MGHRA and YSYEKL. J gave up 3 bases and V 3 bases, and 5 bases lay outside the gene matches.

This clonotype was seen a handful of times. V usage is TRBV11-2 and J usage is TRBJ2-5; D is undetermined. Trimming shortened V by 1 base and J by 5 bases, and 11 bases separated the two germline ends. The germline CDR1 and CDR2 sequences are SGHAT and FQNNGV. The CDR3 runs 14 residues. CDR3 in DNA: TGTGCCAGCAGCTTAGGGCTAGTTATGGAGACCCAGTACTTC. This sequence encodes CASSLGLVMETQYF.

The CDR3 sequence: CASSPPKIRTGGSYEQYF. CDR3 nucleotide sequence: TGTGCCAGCAGTCCCCCAAAAATCAGGACAGGGGGCTCCTACGAGCAGTACTTC. This chain links TRBV28 with TRBJ2-7, with 10 bases fitting TRBD1. This CDR3 is 18 amino acids long. Germline V gives CDR1 MDHEN, CDR2 SYDVKM. V shed 5 bases and J 0 bases; nucleotides not matched to a gene: 13.

Ten or more counts support this clonotype. Here the CDR3 DNA reads TGTGCCAGCAGCCAAGATAGTTTGGAGACCCAGTACTTC. Amino acids: CASSQDSLETQYF. The V call is TRBV3-1, the J call TRBJ2-5; no reliable D call. The CDR3 extends over 13 amino acids. Germline V gene data show CDR1 as LGHDT and CDR2 as YNNKEL (reference sequence). Trimming stripped 0 bases from V and 5 bases from J, with 7 bases between.

The sample holds a few counts of this clonotype. The J gene is TRBJ1-4, the V gene TRBV7-8, with D perhaps TRBD1 (6 bases). This CDR3 region has 14 residues. CDR1 and CDR2 (germline): SGHVS, FQNEAQ. V gave up 1 base and J gave up 7 bases, with 10 bases separating them. In nucleotides, the CDR3 is TGTGCCAGCAGCTTAGGGGCAGGGGTTGAAAAACTGTTTTTT. Encoded protein: CASSLGAGVEKLFF.

This clonotype showed up just a few times. The chain couples TRBV4-3 to TRBJ2-1; D unclear. This CDR3 contains 13 residues. Deletions cut 1 base from V and 8 bases from J, with 9 bases between. The germline V gene has CDR1 LGHNA and CDR2 YSLEER. The CDR3 nucleotides are TGCGCCAGCAGCCAAGCTGTGGGCCATGAGCAGTTCTTC. It encodes CASSQAVGHEQFF.

A few counts support this clonotype. The J gene is TRBJ1-3, the V gene TRBV12-3 or TRBV12-4, with no clear D. The CDR3 contains 14 residues. With 6 bases removed from V and 0 bases from J, the gap between germline ends came to 9 bases. CDR3 sequence (DNA): TGTGCCAGCAGGCAGACGGGCTCTGGAAACACCATATATTTT. This translates into CASRQTGSGNTIYF.

CDR3 coding DNA: TGCGCCAGCACCGACACGGGACTAGCGGGAAGAGGAGAGACCCAGTACTTC. It translates to CASTDTGLAGRGETQYF. The chain joins TRBV5-1 to TRBJ2-5; 13 positions match TRBD2. The CDR3 is 17 amino acids. The germline V gene has CDR1 SGHRS and CDR2 YFSETQ. V was clipped by 6 bases and J by 4 bases; unmatched bases: 12.

This clonotype has more than one count but fewer than ten. The chain couples TRBV5-1 to TRBJ2-5, with D unresolved. Judging by the DNA end, TRBJ2-1 fits better; the J call may be wrong. CDR3 length equals 13 residues. Germline V CDR1 and CDR2: SGHRS, YFSETQ. The CDR3 is CASRGPVSNEQFF. CDR3 DNA sequence: TGCGCCAGCCGAGGCCCAGTTAGCAATGAGCAGTTCTTC.

V usage is TRBV29-1 and J usage is TRBJ2-1, with TRBD1 matching 7 bases. CDR1 and CDR2 (germline): SQVTM, ANQGSEA. The CDR3 length is 13 residues. J was trimmed by 12 bases and V by 3 bases; bases with no gene match: 11. CDR3 in amino acids: CSVEGQFGPPQFF. The CDR3 coding sequence is TGCAGCGTTGAGGGACAGTTCGGTCCCCCGCAGTTCTTC.

V usage is TRBV20-1 and J usage is TRBJ2-3, with D possibly being TRBD1 or TRBD2 (5 bases each). The CDR3 has 14 amino acids. Germline V CDR1 and CDR2: DFQATT, SNEGSKA (reference sequence). The V end lost 1 base, the J end lost 1 base, and 9 bases lay between the germline ends. The CDR3 loop reads CSARARGRTDTQYF. The DNA of the CDR3 is TGCAGTGCTAGAGCGAGGGGCCGCACAGATACGCAGTATTTT.

Comment on this clonotype: A much more abundant neighbour one base away suggests this may be a read error. The V and J genes are TRBV5-1 and TRBJ2-5, with D perhaps matching TRBD2 (6 bases). This CDR3 region has 15 residues. CDR1 is SGHRS, CDR2 YFSETQ, per germline. V was clipped by 6 bases and J by 3 bases, with 18 bases between them. In DNA, the CDR3 is TGCGCCAGCACCCATAATATAGCGGCGGAAGAGACCCAGTACTTC. Translated, it gives CASTHNIAAEETQYF.

This clonotype showed up just a few times. The chain combines TRBV10-3 with TRBJ2-5; 7 nucleotides line up with TRBD2. This CDR3 has 13 residues. V gave up 3 bases and J gave up 10 bases; unmatched junction bases: 8. Germline V CDR1 and CDR2: ENHRY, SYGVKD. CDR3 sequence: CAISDGLVPVQYF. Written as DNA, the CDR3 is TGTGCCATCAGTGACGGACTAGTGCCGGTCCAGTACTTC.

This clonotype was detected only a few times. The chain carries TRBV25-1 and TRBJ2-3, with 9 nucleotides matching TRBD2. The CDR3 extends over 16 amino acids. From germline, CDR1 is MGHDK and CDR2 SYGVNS. The junction had 5 bases not matched to a gene; V was cut back by 1 base and J by 3 bases. For the CDR3, the DNA is TGTGCCAGCAGTGAATCGGCGGGGGGGCGTACAGATACGCAGTATTTT. Protein product: CASSESAGGRTDTQYF.